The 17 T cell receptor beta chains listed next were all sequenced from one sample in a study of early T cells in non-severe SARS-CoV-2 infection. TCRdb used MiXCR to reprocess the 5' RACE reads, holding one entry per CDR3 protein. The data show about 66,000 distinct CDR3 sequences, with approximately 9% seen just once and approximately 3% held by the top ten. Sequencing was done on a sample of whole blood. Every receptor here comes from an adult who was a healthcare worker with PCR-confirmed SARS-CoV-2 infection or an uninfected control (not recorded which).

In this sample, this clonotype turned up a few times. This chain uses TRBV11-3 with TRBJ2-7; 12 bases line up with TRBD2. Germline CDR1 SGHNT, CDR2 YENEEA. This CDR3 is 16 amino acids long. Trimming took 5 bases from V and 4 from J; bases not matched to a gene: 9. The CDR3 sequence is CASSAETSGSSYEQYF. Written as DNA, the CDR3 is TGTGCCAGCAGCGCCGAGACTAGCGGGAGCTCGTACGAGCAGTACTTC.

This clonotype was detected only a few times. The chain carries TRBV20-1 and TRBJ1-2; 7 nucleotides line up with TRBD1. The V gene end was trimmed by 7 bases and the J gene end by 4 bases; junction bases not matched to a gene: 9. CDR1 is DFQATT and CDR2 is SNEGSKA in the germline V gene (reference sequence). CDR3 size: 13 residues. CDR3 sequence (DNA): TGCAGTGGGGAGGACGGGACAGTCTATGGCTACACCTTC. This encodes CSGEDGTVYGYTF.

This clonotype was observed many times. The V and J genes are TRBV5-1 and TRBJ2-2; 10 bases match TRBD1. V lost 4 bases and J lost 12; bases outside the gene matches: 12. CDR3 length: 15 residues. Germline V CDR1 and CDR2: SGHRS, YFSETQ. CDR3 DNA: TGCGCCAGCAGCCCCCCCGGGACAGGGGACAACCAGCTGTTTTTT. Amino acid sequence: CASSPPGTGDNQLFF.

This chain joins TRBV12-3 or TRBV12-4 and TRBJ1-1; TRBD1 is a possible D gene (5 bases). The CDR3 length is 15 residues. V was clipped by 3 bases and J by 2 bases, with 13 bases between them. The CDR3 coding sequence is TGTGCCAGCAGTTTTACTGGGACCCAAAACACTGAAGCTTTCTTT. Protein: CASSFTGTQNTEAFF.

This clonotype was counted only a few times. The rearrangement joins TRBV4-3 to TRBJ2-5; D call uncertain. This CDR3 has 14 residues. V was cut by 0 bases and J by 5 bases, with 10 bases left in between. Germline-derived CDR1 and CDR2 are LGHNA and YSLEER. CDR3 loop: CASSQDWVTETQYF. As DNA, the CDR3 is TGCGCCAGCAGCCAAGATTGGGTTACTGAGACCCAGTACTTC.

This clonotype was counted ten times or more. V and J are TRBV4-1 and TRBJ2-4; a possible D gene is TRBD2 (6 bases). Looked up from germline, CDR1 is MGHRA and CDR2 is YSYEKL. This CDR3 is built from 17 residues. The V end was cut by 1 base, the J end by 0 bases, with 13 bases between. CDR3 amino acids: CASSQALRGSAKNIQYF. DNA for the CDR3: TGCGCCAGCAGCCAAGCGTTGCGGGGCTCAGCCAAAAACATTCAGTACTTC.

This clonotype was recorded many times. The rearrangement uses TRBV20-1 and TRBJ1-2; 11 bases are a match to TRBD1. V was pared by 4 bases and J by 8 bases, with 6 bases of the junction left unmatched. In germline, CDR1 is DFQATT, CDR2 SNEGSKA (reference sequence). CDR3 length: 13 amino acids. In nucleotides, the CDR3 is TGCAGTGCTACGGACAGGGGGCAGTTCGGCTACACCTTC. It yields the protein CSATDRGQFGYTF.

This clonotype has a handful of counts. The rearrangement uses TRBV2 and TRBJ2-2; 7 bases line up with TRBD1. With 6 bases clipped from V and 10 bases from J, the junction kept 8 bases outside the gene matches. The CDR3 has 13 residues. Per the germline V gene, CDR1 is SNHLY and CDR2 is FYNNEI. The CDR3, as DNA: TGTGCCAGCAGGAGACAGGGTCTGGCGGAGCTGTTTTTT. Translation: CASRRQGLAELFF.

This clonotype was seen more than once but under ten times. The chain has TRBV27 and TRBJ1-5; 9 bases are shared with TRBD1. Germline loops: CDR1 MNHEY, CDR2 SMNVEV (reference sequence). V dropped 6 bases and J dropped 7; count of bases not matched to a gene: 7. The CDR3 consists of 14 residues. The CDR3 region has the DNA TGTGCCAGCAGAGACAGGGGGGGAGGGCAGCCCCAGCATTTT. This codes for CASRDRGGGQPQHF.

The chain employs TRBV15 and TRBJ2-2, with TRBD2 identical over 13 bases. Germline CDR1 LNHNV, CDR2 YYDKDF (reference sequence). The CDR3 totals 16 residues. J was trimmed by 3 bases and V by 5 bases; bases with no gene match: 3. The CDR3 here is CATSGLAGAYTGELFF. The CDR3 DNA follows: TGTGCCACCAGCGGACTAGCGGGAGCGTACACCGGGGAGCTGTTTTTT.

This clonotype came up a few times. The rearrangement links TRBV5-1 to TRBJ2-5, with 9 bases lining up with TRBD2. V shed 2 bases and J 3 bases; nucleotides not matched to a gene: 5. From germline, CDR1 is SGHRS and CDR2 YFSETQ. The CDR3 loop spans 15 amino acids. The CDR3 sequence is CASSFASGEEETQYF. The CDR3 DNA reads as TGCGCCAGCAGCTTTGCTAGCGGGGAGGAAGAGACCCAGTACTTC.

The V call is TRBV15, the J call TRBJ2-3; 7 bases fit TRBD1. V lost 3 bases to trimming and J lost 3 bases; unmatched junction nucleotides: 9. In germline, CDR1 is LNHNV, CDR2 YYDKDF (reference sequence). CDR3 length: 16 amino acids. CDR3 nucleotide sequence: TGTGCCACCAGCAGTTCCGGACAGGTTGGGACAGATACGCAGTATTTT. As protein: CATSSSGQVGTDTQYF.

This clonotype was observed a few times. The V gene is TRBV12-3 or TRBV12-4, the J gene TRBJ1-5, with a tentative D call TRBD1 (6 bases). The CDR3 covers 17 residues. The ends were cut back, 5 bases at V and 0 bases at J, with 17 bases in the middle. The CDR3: CASSLPGWDNSNQPQHF. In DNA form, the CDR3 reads TGTGCCAGCAGTCTCCCGGGGTGGGACAATAGCAATCAGCCCCAGCATTTT.

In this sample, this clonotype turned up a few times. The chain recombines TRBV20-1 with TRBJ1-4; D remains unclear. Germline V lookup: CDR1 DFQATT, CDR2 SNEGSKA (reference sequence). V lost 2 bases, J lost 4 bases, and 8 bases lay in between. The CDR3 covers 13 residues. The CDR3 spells CSARNNINEKLFF. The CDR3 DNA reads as TGCAGTGCTAGAAACAATATTAATGAAAAACTGTTTTTT.

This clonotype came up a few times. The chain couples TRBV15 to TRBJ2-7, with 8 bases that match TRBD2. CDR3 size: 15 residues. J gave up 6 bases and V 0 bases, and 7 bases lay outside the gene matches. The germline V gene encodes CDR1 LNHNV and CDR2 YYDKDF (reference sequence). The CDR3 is CATSRDFAGGGEQYF. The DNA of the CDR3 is TGTGCCACCAGCAGAGATTTTGCGGGAGGAGGCGAGCAGTACTTC.

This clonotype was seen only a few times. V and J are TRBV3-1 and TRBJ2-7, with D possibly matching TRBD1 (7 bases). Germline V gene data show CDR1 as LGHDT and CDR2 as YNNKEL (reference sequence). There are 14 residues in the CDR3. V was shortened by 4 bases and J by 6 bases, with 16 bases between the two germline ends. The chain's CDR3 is CASSPRAGGGEQYF. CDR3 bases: TGTGCCAGCAGCCCGAGGGCAGGGGGAGGCGAGCAGTACTTC.

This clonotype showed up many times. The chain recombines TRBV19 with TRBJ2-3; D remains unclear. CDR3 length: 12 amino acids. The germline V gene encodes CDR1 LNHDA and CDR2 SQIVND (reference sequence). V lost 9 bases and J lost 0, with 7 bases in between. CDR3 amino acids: CASQASTDTQYF. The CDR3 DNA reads TGTGCCAGCCAAGCGAGCACAGATACGCAGTATTTT.